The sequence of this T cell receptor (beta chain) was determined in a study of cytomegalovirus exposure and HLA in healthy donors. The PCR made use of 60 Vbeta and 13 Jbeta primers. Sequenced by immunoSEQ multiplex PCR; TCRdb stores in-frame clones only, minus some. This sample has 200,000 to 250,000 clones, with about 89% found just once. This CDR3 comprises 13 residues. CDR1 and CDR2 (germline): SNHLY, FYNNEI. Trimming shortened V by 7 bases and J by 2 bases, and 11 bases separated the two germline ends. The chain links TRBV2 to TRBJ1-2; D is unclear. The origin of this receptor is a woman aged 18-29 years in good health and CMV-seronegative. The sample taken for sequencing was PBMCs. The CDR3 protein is CASTMRANYGYTF. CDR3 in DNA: TGTGCCAGCACGATGAGGGCGAACTATGGCTACACCTTC.